This T cell receptor beta chain originates from a study of PD-1 blockade in classical Hodgkin lymphoma. General study findings and limits: Reasons behind the repertoire differences stay unclear, perhaps disease activity or earlier therapy.

As regards this clone: Its specificity is not known.

There are 14 residues in the CDR3. The germline V gene encodes CDR1 MNHEY and CDR2 SVGAGI. The V gene lost 3 bases and the J gene lost 5 bases, with 13 bases spanning the gap. Sequencing was performed with immunoSEQ multiplex PCR; in TCRdb, only in-frame clones are kept and a portion is missing. This table has 35,000 to 50,000 clones, 76% appearing once. All patients experienced relapse after autologous stem cell transplantation, and brentuximab vedotin exposure was variable. The sequenced sample was peripheral blood mononuclear cells (PBMCs), obtained at baseline. The TCR sequence derives from a human donor with classical Hodgkin lymphoma. V usage is TRBV6-5 and J usage is TRBJ1-2, with D perhaps matching TRBD1 (5 bases). The CDR3, as DNA: TGTGCCAGCAGTTATCAGGGTGGGAAATATGGCTACACCTTC. Protein product: CASSYQGGKYGYTF.